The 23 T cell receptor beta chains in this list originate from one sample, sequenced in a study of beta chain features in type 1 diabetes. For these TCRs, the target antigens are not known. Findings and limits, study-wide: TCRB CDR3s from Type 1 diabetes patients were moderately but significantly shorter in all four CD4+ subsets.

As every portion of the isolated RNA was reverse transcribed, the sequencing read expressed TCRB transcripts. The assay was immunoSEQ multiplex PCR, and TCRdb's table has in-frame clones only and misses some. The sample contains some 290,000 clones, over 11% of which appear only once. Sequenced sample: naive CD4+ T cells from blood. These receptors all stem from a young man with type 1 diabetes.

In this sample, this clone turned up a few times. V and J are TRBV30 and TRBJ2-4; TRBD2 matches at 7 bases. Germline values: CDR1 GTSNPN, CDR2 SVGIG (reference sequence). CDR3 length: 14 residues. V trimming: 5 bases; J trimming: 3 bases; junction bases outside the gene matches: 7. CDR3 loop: CAWGRGGGKNIQYF. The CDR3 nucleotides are TGTGCCTGGGGTCGTGGGGGGGGCAAAAACATTCAGTACTTC.

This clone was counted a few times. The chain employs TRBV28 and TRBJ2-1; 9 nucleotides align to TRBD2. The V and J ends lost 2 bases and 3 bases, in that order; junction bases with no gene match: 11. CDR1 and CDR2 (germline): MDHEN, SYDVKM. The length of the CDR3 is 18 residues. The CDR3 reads CASSLPPGAGGVYNEQFF. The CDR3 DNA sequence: TGTGCCAGCAGTTTACCTCCTGGTGCGGGAGGGGTCTACAATGAGCAGTTCTTC.

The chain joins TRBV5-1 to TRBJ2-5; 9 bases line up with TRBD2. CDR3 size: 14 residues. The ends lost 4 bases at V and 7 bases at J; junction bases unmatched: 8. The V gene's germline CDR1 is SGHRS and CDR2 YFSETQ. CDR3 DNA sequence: TGCGCCAGCAGCGAACCCGGACTAGCGTGGACCCAGTACTTC. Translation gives CASSEPGLAWTQYF.

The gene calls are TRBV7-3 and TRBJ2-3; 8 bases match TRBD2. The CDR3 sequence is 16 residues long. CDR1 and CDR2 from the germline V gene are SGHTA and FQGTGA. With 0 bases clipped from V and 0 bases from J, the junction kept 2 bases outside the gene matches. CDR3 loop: CASSLTPGGSTDTQYF. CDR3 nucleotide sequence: TGTGCCAGCAGCTTAACCCCGGGAGGGAGCACAGATACGCAGTATTTT.

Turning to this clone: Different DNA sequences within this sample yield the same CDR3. The CDR3 loop reads CASSPGQTNTEAFF. The CDR3, as DNA: TGTGCCAGCAGCCCGGGACAGACGAACACTGAAGCTTTCTTT. The chain is built from TRBV6-6 and TRBJ1-1; 7 positions match TRBD1. V lost 6 bases, J lost 1 base, and 5 bases stayed unmatched. CDR1 MNHNY and CDR2 SVGAGI come from the germline V gene (reference sequence). This CDR3 has 14 residues.

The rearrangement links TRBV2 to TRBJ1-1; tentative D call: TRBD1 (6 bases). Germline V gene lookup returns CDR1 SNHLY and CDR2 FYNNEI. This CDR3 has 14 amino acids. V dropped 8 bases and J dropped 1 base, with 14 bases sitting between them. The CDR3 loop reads CASARGGPNTEAFF. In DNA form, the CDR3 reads TGTGCCAGCGCCCGAGGGGGACCGAACACTGAAGCTTTCTTT.

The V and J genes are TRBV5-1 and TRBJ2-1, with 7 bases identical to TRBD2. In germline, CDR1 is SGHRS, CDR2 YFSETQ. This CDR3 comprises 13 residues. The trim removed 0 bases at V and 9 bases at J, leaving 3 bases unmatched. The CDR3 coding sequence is TGCGCCAGCAGCTTGGCCAGCGGGACTGAGCAGTTCTTC. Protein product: CASSLASGTEQFF. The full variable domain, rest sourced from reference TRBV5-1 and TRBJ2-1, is KAGVTQTPRYLIKTRGQQVTLSCSPISGHRSVSWYQQTPGQGLQFLFEYFSETQRNKGNFPGRFSGRQFSNSRSEMNVSTLELGDSALYLCASSLASGTEQFFGPGTRLTVL.

The CDR3 coding sequence is TGTGCCAGCAGTGCCCTACAGCGGAGCGGCCCAGATACGCAGTATTTT. Translated, it gives CASSALQRSGPDTQYF. The chain recombines TRBV6-1 with TRBJ2-3; maybe TRBD2 (5 bases). The V gene's germline CDR1 is MNHNS and CDR2 SASEGT. This CDR3 spans 16 amino acids. Trimming removed 4 bases at V and 4 bases at J, with 18 bases between.

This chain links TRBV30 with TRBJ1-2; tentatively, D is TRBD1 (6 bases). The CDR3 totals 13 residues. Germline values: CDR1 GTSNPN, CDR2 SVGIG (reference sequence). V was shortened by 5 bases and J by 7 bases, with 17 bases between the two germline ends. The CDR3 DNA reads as TGTGCCTGGTTGCCGGGGGGCGCATCTGGCTACACCTTC. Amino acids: CAWLPGGASGYTF.

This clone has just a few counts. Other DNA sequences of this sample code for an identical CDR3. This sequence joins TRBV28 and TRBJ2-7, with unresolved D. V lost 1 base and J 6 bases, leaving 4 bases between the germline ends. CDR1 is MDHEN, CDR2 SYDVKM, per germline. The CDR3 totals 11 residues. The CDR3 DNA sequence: TGTGCCAGCAGTTTATCCCGCGAGCAGTACTTC. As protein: CASSLSREQYF.

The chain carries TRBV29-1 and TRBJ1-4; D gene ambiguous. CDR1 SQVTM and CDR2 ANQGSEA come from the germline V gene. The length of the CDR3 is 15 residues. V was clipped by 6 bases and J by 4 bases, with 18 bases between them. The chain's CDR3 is CSVTLTRSLNEKLFF. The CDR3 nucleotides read TGCAGCGTAACCCTGACGCGGAGTCTTAATGAAAAACTGTTTTTT.

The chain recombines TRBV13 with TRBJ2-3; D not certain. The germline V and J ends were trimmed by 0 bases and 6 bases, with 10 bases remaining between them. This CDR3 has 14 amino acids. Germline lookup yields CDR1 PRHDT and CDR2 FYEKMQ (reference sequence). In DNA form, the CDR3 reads TGTGCCAGCAGCTTAGGTCGAGGATCGGATACGCAGTATTTT. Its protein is CASSLGRGSDTQYF.

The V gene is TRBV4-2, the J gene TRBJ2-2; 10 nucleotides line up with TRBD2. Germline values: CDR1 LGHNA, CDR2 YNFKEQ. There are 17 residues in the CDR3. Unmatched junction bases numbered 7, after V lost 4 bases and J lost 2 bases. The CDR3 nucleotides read TGTGCCAGCAGCCGACGGACTAGCGGAGATAACACCGGGGAGCTGTTTTTT. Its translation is CASSRRTSGDNTGELFF.

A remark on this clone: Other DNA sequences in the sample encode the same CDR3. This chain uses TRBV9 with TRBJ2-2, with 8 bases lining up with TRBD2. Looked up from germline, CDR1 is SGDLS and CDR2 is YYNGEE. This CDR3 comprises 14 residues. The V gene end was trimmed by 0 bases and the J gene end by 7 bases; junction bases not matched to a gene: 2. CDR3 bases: TGTGCCAGCAGCGTAGGCCTAGCGGGCGGGGAGCTGTTTTTT. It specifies CASSVGLAGGELFF.

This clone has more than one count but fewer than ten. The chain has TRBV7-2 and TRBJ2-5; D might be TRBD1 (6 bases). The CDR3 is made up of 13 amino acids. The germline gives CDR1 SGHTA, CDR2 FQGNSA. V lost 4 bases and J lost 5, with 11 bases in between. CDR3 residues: CASSSGTRETQYF. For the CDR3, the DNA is TGTGCCAGCAGCTCAGGGACAAGGGAGACCCAGTACTTC.

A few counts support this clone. The CDR3 coding sequence is TGTGCCAGCAGCTTTGGATCTAGCGGGAGATTAGATACGCAGTATTTT. Amino acids: CASSFGSSGRLDTQYF. The genes are TRBV11-2 and TRBJ2-3; TRBD2 agrees at 10 bases. After removal of 3 bases from V and 5 bases from J, the junction contained 8 bases not matched to a gene. The CDR3 is made up of 16 amino acids. Germline V lookup: CDR1 SGHAT, CDR2 FQNNGV.

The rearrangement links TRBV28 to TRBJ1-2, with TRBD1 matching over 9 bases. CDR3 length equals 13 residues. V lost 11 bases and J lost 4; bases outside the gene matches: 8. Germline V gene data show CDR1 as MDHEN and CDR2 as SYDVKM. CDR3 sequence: CAGGQGRTYGYTF. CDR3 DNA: TGTGCCGGCGGACAGGGGCGAACCTATGGCTACACCTTC.

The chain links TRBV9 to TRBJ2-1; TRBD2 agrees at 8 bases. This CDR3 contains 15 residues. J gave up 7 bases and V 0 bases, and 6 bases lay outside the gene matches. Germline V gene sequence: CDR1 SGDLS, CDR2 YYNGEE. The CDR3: CASSVGAGGVNEQFF. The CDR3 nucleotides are TGTGCCAGCAGCGTAGGGGCGGGAGGAGTTAATGAGCAGTTCTTC. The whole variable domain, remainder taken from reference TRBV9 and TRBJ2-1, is DSGVTQTPKHLITATGQRVTLRCSPRSGDLSVYWYQQSLDQGLQFLIQYYNGEERAKGNILERFSAQQFPDLHSELNLSSLELGDSALYFCASSVGAGGVNEQFFGPGTRLTVL.

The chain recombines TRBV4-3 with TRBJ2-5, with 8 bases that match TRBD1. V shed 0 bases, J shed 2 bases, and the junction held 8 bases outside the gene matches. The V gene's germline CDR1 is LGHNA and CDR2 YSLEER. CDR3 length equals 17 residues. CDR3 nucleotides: TGCGCCAGCAGCCAAGACTTTGACAGGGGTCTTCAAGAGACCCAGTACTTC. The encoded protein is CASSQDFDRGLQETQYF.

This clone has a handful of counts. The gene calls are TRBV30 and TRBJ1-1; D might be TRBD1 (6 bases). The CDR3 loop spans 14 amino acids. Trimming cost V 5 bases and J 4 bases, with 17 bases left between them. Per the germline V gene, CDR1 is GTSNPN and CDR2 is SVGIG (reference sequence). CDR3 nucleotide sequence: TGTGCCTGGGATAAAGGTGGGGGCTTCACTGAAGCTTTCTTT. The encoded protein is CAWDKGGGFTEAFF.

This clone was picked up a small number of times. The CDR3 nucleotides are TGTGCCAGCACAAAAAGACTAGCGGGAGAGGTAATCCATGAGCAGTTCTTC. Amino acid sequence: CASTKRLAGEVIHEQFF. The chain uses TRBV2 and TRBJ2-1, with 12 positions matching TRBD2. V was pared by 7 bases and J by 8 bases, with 15 bases of the junction left unmatched. The CDR3 is made up of 17 amino acids. CDR1 SNHLY and CDR2 FYNNEI come from the germline V gene.

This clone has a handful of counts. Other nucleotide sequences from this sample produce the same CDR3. CDR3 nucleotide sequence: TGCGCCAGCAGCTTGGACAATACGCAGTATTTT. Amino acid sequence: CASSLDNTQYF. This chain uses TRBV5-1 with TRBJ2-3; no firm D call. CDR1 is SGHRS, CDR2 YFSETQ, per germline. Between the trimmed V and J ends, which lost 0 bases and 7 bases, there was a span of 3 bases. The CDR3 is made up of 11 amino acids.

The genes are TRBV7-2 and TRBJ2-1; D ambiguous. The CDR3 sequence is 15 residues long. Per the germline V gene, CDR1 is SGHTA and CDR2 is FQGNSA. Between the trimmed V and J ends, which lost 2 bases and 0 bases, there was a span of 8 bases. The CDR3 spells CASSLRAISYNEQFF. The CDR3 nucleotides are TGTGCCAGCAGCTTACGAGCCATCTCCTACAATGAGCAGTTCTTC.